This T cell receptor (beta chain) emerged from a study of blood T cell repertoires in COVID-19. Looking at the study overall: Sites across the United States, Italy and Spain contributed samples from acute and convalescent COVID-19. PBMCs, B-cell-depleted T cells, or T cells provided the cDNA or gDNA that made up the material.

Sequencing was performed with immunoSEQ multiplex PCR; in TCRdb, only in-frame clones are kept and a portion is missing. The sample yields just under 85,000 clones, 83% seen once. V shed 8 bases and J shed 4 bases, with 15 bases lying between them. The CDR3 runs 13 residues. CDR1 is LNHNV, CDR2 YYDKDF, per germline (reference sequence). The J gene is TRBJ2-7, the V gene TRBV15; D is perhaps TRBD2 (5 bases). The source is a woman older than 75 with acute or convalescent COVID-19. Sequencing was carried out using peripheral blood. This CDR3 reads CATGPGAEYEQYF. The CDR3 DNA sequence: TGTGCCACCGGGCCCGGAGCGGAATACGAGCAGTACTTC.